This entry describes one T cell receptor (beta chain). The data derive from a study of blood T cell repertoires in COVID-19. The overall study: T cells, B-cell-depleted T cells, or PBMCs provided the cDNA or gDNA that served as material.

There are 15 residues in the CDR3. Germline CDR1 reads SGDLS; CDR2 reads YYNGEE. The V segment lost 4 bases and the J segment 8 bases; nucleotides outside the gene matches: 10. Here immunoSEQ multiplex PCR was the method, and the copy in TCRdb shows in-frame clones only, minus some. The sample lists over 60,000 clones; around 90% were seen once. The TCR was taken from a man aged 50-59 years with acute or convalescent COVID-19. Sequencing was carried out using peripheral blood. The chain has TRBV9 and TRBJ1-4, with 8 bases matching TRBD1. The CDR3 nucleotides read TGTGCCAGCAGCTCCCGGACAGGGCTACGCGAAAAACTGTTTTTT. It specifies CASSSRTGLREKLFF.